These T cell receptor beta chains were read from a single sample in a study of T cell changes during pregnancy in multiple sclerosis. Method: immunoSEQ multiplex PCR; TCRdb's copy keeps in-frame clones and lacks some. Found here are some 90,000 clones, roughly nine tenths of them singletons; the top ten hold over 1.5%. Material: peripheral blood, obtained in the first trimester of pregnancy. Receptors originate from a female donor with multiple sclerosis, enrolled in a pregnancy study. Both conserved end residues are part of each CDR3. The order of the fields is V gene, D gene, clone size, J gene, CDR3 protein, CDR3 DNA. The D gene is left open where the match is weak. Size values are once, few and many counts, or a class for expanded clones, and some rows have none.

V gene: TRBV19; D gene: TRBD1; clone size: NA; J gene: TRBJ1-4; CDR3 protein: CASRTGTNEKLFF; CDR3 DNA: TGTGCCAGTCGGACAGGGACTAATGAAAAACTGTTTTTT
V gene: TRBV15; D gene: NA; clone size: NA; J gene: TRBJ1-1; CDR3 protein: CATSRDLRILNTEAFF; CDR3 DNA: TGTGCCACCAGCAGAGATTTGCGGATTTTAAACACTGAAGCTTTCTTT
V gene: TRBV12-5; D gene: NA; clone size: NA; J gene: TRBJ1-2; CDR3 protein: CASASDRGGFNYGYTF; CDR3 DNA: TGTGCTAGTGCCTCGGACCGTGGCGGGTTCAACTATGGCTACACCTTC
V gene: TRBV9; D gene: NA; clone size: once; J gene: TRBJ1-2; CDR3 protein: CASSAGQGLGYTF; CDR3 DNA: TGTGCCAGCAGCGCTGGACAAGGGCTTGGCTACACCTTC
V gene: TRBV6-1; D gene: TRBD1; clone size: once; J gene: TRBJ1-1; CDR3 protein: CASTTGERDTEAFF; CDR3 DNA: TGTGCCAGCACGACAGGGGAAAGGGACACTGAAGCTTTCTTT
V gene: TRBV4-3; D gene: NA; clone size: NA; J gene: TRBJ2-1; CDR3 protein: CASSQGAGFYNEQFF; CDR3 DNA: TGCGCCAGCAGCCAAGGTGCCGGGTTCTACAATGAGCAGTTCTTC
V gene: TRBV7-6; D gene: TRBD2; clone size: NA; J gene: TRBJ2-5; CDR3 protein: CASSLEGLAGVETQYF; CDR3 DNA: TGTGCCAGCAGCTTAGAGGGACTAGCGGGAGTAGAGACCCAGTACTTC
V gene: TRBV30; D gene: NA; clone size: NA; J gene: TRBJ1-1; CDR3 protein: CAWSTGYEAFF; CDR3 DNA: TGTGCCTGGAGTACCGGGTACGAAGCTTTCTTT
V gene: TRBV5-4; D gene: NA; clone size: few; J gene: TRBJ1-1; CDR3 protein: CASSLALGAMNTEAFF; CDR3 DNA: TGTGCCAGCAGCTTGGCCCTGGGGGCAATGAACACTGAAGCTTTCTTT
V gene: TRBV15; D gene: NA; clone size: NA; J gene: TRBJ2-7; CDR3 protein: CATSRVSIRSTYEQYF; CDR3 DNA: TGTGCCACCAGCAGAGTCTCAATTAGGAGTACCTACGAGCAGTACTTC
V gene: TRBV6-4; D gene: TRBD1; clone size: NA; J gene: TRBJ1-3; CDR3 protein: CASTPTGGHSGNTIYF; CDR3 DNA: TGTGCCAGCACCCCGACAGGGGGCCACTCTGGAAACACCATATATTTT
V gene: TRBV28; D gene: NA; clone size: NA; J gene: TRBJ1-4; CDR3 protein: CASSLTRGRLGNEKLFF; CDR3 DNA: TGTGCCAGCAGTTTGACGCGGGGGCGGTTGGGTAATGAAAAACTGTTTTTT
V gene: TRBV5-4; D gene: TRBD2; clone size: NA; J gene: TRBJ2-7; CDR3 protein: CASSFLGLAGDYEQYF; CDR3 DNA: TGTGCCAGCAGCTTCCTAGGGCTAGCGGGAGATTACGAGCAGTACTTC
V gene: TRBV29-1; D gene: NA; clone size: once; J gene: TRBJ2-5; CDR3 protein: CSVTGIGQETQYF; CDR3 DNA: TGCAGCGTTACAGGGATTGGGCAAGAGACCCAGTACTTC
V gene: TRBV12-5; D gene: NA; clone size: NA; J gene: TRBJ1-1; CDR3 protein: CASGLETASNTEAFF; CDR3 DNA: TGTGCTAGTGGTTTGGAGACAGCATCGAACACTGAAGCTTTCTTT
V gene: TRBV7-8; D gene: NA; clone size: NA; J gene: TRBJ1-2; CDR3 protein: CASSPTALAGYTF; CDR3 DNA: TGTGCCAGCAGCCCGACGGCGTTAGCGGGCTACACCTTC
V gene: TRBV30; D gene: TRBD2; clone size: NA; J gene: TRBJ2-5; CDR3 protein: CAWRPTGGLRETQYF; CDR3 DNA: TGTGCCTGGAGACCCACGGGGGGGCTTCGGGAGACCCAGTACTTC
V gene: TRBV25-1; D gene: NA; clone size: NA; J gene: TRBJ1-2; CDR3 protein: CASRDSYGYTF; CDR3 DNA: TGTGCCAGCAGGGACAGCTATGGCTACACCTTC
V gene: TRBV2; D gene: TRBD1; clone size: NA; J gene: TRBJ2-5; CDR3 protein: CASRDRGQETQYF; CDR3 DNA: TGTGCCAGCCGGGACAGGGGACAAGAGACCCAGTACTTC
V gene: TRBV15; D gene: NA; clone size: NA; J gene: TRBJ1-1; CDR3 protein: CATSRDRQLNTEAFF; CDR3 DNA: TGTGCCACCAGCAGAGATAGACAGCTTAACACTGAAGCTTTCTTT
V gene: TRBV5-1; D gene: TRBD1; clone size: NA; J gene: TRBJ1-4; CDR3 protein: CASSDSRDRGLATNEKLFF; CDR3 DNA: TGCGCCAGCAGCGACTCCCGGGACAGGGGGCTCGCAACTAATGAAAAACTGTTTTTT
V gene: TRBV5-1; D gene: TRBD1; clone size: NA; J gene: TRBJ1-1; CDR3 protein: CASSLTGANTEAFF; CDR3 DNA: TGCGCCAGCAGCTTGACAGGGGCGAACACTGAAGCTTTCTTT
V gene: TRBV6-1; D gene: TRBD1; clone size: once; J gene: TRBJ1-4; CDR3 protein: CASSDRDRYEKLFF; CDR3 DNA: TGTGCCAGCAGTGACCGGGACAGATATGAAAAACTGTTTTTT
V gene: TRBV19; D gene: NA; clone size: NA; J gene: TRBJ1-1; CDR3 protein: CASSIGIKQGYTEAFF; CDR3 DNA: TGTGCCAGTAGTATAGGGATAAAACAGGGTTACACTGAAGCTTTCTTT
V gene: TRBV25-1; D gene: TRBD1; clone size: NA; J gene: TRBJ1-2; CDR3 protein: CASSVTGGGGGYTF; CDR3 DNA: TGTGCCAGCAGTGTGACAGGGGGCGGCGGAGGCTACACCTTC
V gene: TRBV5-1; D gene: TRBD1; clone size: once; J gene: TRBJ2-6; CDR3 protein: CASSLKPAGQGAGANVLTF; CDR3 DNA: TGCGCCAGCAGCTTAAAACCTGCGGGACAGGGGGCTGGGGCCAACGTCCTGACTTTC
V gene: TRBV30; D gene: NA; clone size: NA; J gene: TRBJ1-5; CDR3 protein: CAWSTGVGNQPQHF; CDR3 DNA: TGTGCCTGGAGTACGGGGGTCGGCAATCAGCCCCAGCATTTT
V gene: TRBV9; D gene: NA; clone size: NA; J gene: TRBJ2-3; CDR3 protein: CASSVDSRTDTQYF; CDR3 DNA: TGTGCCAGCAGCGTAGATTCTCGCACAGATACGCAGTATTTT
V gene: TRBV18; D gene: NA; clone size: NA; J gene: TRBJ1-1; CDR3 protein: CASSAPRRMNTEAFF; CDR3 DNA: TGTGCCAGCTCAGCCCCCCGGCGGATGAACACTGAAGCTTTCTTT
V gene: TRBV18; D gene: TRBD2; clone size: NA; J gene: TRBJ2-1; CDR3 protein: CASSPILTSGKGNEQFF; CDR3 DNA: TGTGCCAGCTCACCTATCTTGACTAGCGGGAAGGGCAATGAGCAGTTCTTC
V gene: TRBV2; D gene: NA; clone size: NA; J gene: TRBJ2-7; CDR3 protein: CASSARLTYEQYF; CDR3 DNA: TGTGCCAGCAGTGCCAGGTTAACCTACGAGCAGTACTTC
V gene: TRBV7-7; D gene: NA; clone size: NA; J gene: TRBJ2-5; CDR3 protein: CASSYGTTKQQYF; CDR3 DNA: TGTGCCAGCAGCTACGGGACAACCAAACAACAGTACTTC
V gene: TRBV18; D gene: TRBD2; clone size: NA; J gene: TRBJ2-7; CDR3 protein: CASSFRTSGRAYEQYF; CDR3 DNA: TGTGCCAGCTCATTCCGGACTAGCGGGAGGGCCTACGAGCAGTACTTC
V gene: TRBV4-1; D gene: NA; clone size: NA; J gene: TRBJ2-7; CDR3 protein: CASSSTGDSSYEQYF; CDR3 DNA: TGCGCCAGCAGTTCGACCGGGGACTCCTCCTACGAGCAGTACTTC
V gene: TRBV2; D gene: TRBD2; clone size: NA; J gene: TRBJ2-1; CDR3 protein: CASSGTGTREFDEQFF; CDR3 DNA: TGTGCCAGCAGTGGGACCGGGACTAGAGAATTCGATGAGCAGTTCTTC
V gene: TRBV7-9; D gene: NA; clone size: NA; J gene: TRBJ2-7; CDR3 protein: CASSLTGSHEQYF; CDR3 DNA: TGTGCCAGCAGCCTCACAGGGTCCCACGAGCAGTACTTC
V gene: TRBV5-5; D gene: NA; clone size: NA; J gene: TRBJ2-2; CDR3 protein: CASSPLAGELFF; CDR3 DNA: TGTGCCAGCAGCCCTTTAGCAGGGGAGCTGTTTTTT
V gene: TRBV6-6; D gene: TRBD1; clone size: NA; J gene: TRBJ2-7; CDR3 protein: CASTFAGTGSYEQYF; CDR3 DNA: TGTGCCAGCACCTTCGCCGGGACAGGGAGTTACGAGCAGTACTTC
V gene: TRBV27; D gene: NA; clone size: NA; J gene: TRBJ1-5; CDR3 protein: CASSRRSGNQPQHF; CDR3 DNA: TGTGCCAGCAGTCGTCGTAGTGGCAATCAGCCCCAGCATTTT
V gene: TRBV7-2; D gene: NA; clone size: NA; J gene: TRBJ2-7; CDR3 protein: CASSLRQGRHSYEQYF; CDR3 DNA: TGTGCCAGCAGCTTACGGCAGGGCAGACACTCCTACGAGCAGTACTTC
V gene: TRBV28; D gene: TRBD2; clone size: once; J gene: TRBJ2-7; CDR3 protein: CASSLGAGAGAFYEQYF; CDR3 DNA: TGTGCCAGCAGTTTAGGAGCTGGAGCGGGGGCCTTCTACGAGCAGTACTTC
V gene: TRBV14; D gene: TRBD2; clone size: NA; J gene: TRBJ2-7; CDR3 protein: CASSQGLTSGSYEQYF; CDR3 DNA: TGTGCCAGCAGCCAGGGGTTGACTAGCGGGAGTTACGAGCAGTACTTC
V gene: TRBV6-5; D gene: NA; clone size: NA; J gene: TRBJ1-1; CDR3 protein: CASSYNTPGTEAFF; CDR3 DNA: TGTGCCAGCAGTTACAACACCCCGGGCACTGAAGCTTTCTTT
V gene: TRBV7-9; D gene: TRBD1; clone size: NA; J gene: TRBJ1-5; CDR3 protein: CASSPQGARDNQPQHF; CDR3 DNA: TGTGCCAGCAGCCCACAGGGGGCACGGGACAATCAGCCCCAGCATTTT
V gene: TRBV2; D gene: NA; clone size: NA; J gene: TRBJ1-2; CDR3 protein: CASVSSGYTF; CDR3 DNA: TGTGCCAGCGTTTCGTCTGGCTACACCTTC
V gene: TRBV11-3; D gene: TRBD1; clone size: once; J gene: TRBJ2-1; CDR3 protein: CASSLDLRDRGGNEQFF; CDR3 DNA: TGTGCCAGCAGCTTAGATCTGCGGGACAGGGGAGGCAATGAGCAGTTCTTC
V gene: TRBV5-5; D gene: NA; clone size: NA; J gene: TRBJ2-2; CDR3 protein: CASSLGLERTGELFF; CDR3 DNA: TGTGCCAGCAGCTTGGGACTAGAGAGGACCGGGGAGCTGTTTTTT
V gene: TRBV19; D gene: NA; clone size: once; J gene: TRBJ2-1; CDR3 protein: CASSPGGLYYNEQFF; CDR3 DNA: TGTGCCAGTAGTCCCGGGGGGCTTTACTACAATGAGCAGTTCTTC
V gene: TRBV27; D gene: NA; clone size: NA; J gene: TRBJ2-4; CDR3 protein: CASSQRGFSGSGNIQYF; CDR3 DNA: TGTGCCAGCAGTCAGAGGGGGTTTTCGGGGTCAGGAAACATTCAGTACTTC
V gene: TRBV27; D gene: NA; clone size: few; J gene: TRBJ1-4; CDR3 protein: CASSSYRATNEKLFF; CDR3 DNA: TGTGCCAGCAGTTCCTACAGGGCCACTAATGAAAAACTGTTTTTT
V gene: TRBV2; D gene: NA; clone size: NA; J gene: TRBJ1-4; CDR3 protein: CASSELGYLGRLFF; CDR3 DNA: TGTGCCAGCAGTGAATTGGGCTACCTGGGGAGACTGTTTTTT
V gene: TRBV7-2; D gene: NA; clone size: NA; J gene: TRBJ1-5; CDR3 protein: CASSLINLSGGKRPQHF; CDR3 DNA: TGTGCCAGCAGCTTAATAAATTTGTCGGGGGGGAAAAGGCCCCAGCATTTT